This T cell receptor (beta chain) emerged from a study of shared clonotypes between healthy human individuals. In regard to this clone: The target antigen is unknown.

Study conclusions and caveats: Tissue TCR repertoires likely differ from these blood-only repertoires.

This CDR3 is built from 15 residues. Germline V gene data show CDR1 as MNHNS and CDR2 as SASEGT. V was cut by 4 bases and J by 7 bases, with 19 bases left in between. The study used some 100 million PBMCs per unsorted sample for genomic DNA. Deep-level settings were used for running the assay. Authors' data handling: As immunoSEQ supplied junction-only sequences (without quality scores), filtering differed. Here immunoSEQ multiplex PCR was the method, and the copy in TCRdb shows in-frame clones only, minus some. That table is the source of V, J and clone size, and D and trimming were worked out from the DNA. Among about 470,000 clones, about four fifths were seen once, and the ten largest hold over 10%.

The TCR comes from a woman in her 40s in good health. Some clones in this sample may be carry-over from other donors' samples. Sequences were obtained from PBMCs. This chain links TRBV6-1 with TRBJ1-1; D is undetermined. Here the CDR3 reads CASSVELGIPNEAFF. The CDR3 DNA sequence: TGTGCCAGCAGTGTGGAATTGGGGATCCCGAATGAAGCTTTCTTT.